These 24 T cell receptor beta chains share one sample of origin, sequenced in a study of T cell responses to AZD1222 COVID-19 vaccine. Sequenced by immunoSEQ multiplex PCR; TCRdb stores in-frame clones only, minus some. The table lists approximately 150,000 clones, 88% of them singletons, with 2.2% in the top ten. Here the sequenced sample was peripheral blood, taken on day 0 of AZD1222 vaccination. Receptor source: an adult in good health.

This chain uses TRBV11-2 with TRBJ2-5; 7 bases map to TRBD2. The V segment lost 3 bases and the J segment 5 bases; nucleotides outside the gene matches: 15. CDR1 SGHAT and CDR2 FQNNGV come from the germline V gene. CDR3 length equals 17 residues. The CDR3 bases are TGTGCCAGCAGCTTTCTGGGGGAGGGCGGGGAGGATGAGACCCAGTACTTC. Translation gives CASSFLGEGGEDETQYF.

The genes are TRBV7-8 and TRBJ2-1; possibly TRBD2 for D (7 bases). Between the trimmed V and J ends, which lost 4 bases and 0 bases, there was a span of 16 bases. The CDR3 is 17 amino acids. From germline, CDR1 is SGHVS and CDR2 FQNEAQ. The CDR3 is CASSSAGGASSYNEQFF. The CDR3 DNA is TGTGCCAGCAGCTCGGCTGGGGGGGCTAGCTCCTACAATGAGCAGTTCTTC.

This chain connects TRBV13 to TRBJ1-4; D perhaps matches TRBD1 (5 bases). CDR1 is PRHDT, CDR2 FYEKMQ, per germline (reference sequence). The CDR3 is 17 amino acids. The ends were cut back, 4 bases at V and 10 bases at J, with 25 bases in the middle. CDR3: CASSSAGPEGGDGKLFF. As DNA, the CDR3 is TGTGCCAGCAGCTCCGCGGGCCCCGAGGGCGGGGACGGAAAACTGTTTTTT.

CDR3: CASSPRTGFGSGANVLTF. The CDR3 nucleotides read TGTGCCAGCAGCCCCAGGACAGGTTTTGGCTCTGGGGCCAACGTCCTGACTTTC. This chain connects TRBV11-2 to TRBJ2-6; TRBD1 agrees at 7 bases. Germline loops: CDR1 SGHAT, CDR2 FQNNGV. V shed 5 bases, J shed 0 bases, and the junction held 10 bases outside the gene matches. The CDR3 is 18 residues long.

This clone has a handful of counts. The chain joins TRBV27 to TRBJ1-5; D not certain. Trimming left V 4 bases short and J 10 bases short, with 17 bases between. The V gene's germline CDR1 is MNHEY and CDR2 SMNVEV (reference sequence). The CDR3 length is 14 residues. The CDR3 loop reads CASSSLALGNPQHF. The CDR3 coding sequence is TGTGCCAGCAGTTCTTTGGCGCTGGGAAATCCCCAGCATTTT.

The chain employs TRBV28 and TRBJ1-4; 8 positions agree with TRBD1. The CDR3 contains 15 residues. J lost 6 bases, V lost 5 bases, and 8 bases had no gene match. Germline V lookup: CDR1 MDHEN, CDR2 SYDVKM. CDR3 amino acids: CASSPPGTGHEKLFF. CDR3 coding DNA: TGTGCCAGCAGTCCCCCTGGGACAGGTCATGAAAAACTGTTTTTT.

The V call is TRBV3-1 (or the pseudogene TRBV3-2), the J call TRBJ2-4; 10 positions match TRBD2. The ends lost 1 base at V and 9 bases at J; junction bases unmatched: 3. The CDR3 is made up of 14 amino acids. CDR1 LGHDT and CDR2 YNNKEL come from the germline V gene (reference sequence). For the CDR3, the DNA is TGTGCCAGCAGCCAAGCAGCGGGAGGGAGCATTCAGTACTTC. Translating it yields CASSQAAGGSIQYF.

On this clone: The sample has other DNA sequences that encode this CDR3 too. CDR3 in amino acids: CASSVGTDYGYTF. DNA of the CDR3: TGTGCCAGCAGCGTAGGGACAGACTATGGCTACACCTTC. V and J are TRBV9 and TRBJ1-2; D may be TRBD1 (6 bases). Trimming took 0 bases from V and 3 from J, leaving 6 bases between them. The CDR3 loop spans 13 amino acids. CDR1 SGDLS and CDR2 YYNGEE come from the germline V gene.

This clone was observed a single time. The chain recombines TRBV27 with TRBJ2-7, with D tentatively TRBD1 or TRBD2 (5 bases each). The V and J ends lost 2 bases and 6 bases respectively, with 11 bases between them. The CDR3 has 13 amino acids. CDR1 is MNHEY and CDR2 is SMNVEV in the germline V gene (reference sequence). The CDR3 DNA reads TGTGCCAGCAGTTTAGGATGGGGGTCCGAGCAGTACTTC. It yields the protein CASSLGWGSEQYF.

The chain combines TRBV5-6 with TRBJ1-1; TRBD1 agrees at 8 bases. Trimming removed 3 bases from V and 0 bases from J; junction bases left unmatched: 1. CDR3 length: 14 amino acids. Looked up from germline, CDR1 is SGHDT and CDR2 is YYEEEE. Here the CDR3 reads CASSSTGVNTEAFF. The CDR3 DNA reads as TGTGCCAGCAGCTCGACAGGGGTGAACACTGAAGCTTTCTTT.

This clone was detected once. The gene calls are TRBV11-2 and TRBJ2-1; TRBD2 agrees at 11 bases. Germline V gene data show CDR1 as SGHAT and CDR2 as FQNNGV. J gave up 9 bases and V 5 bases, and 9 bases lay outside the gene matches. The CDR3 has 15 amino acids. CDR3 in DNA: TGTGCCAGCAGCCCGGGACTAGCGGTCATTGGTGAGCAGTTCTTC. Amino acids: CASSPGLAVIGEQFF.

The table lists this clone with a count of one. The DNA for the CDR3 is TGTGCCAGTAGTATTTCCGCGGTGGGTGGACTAGCGGCCAATAAGGGAGAGCAGTACTTC. It yields the protein CASSISAVGGLAANKGEQYF. The chain employs TRBV19 and TRBJ2-7; 10 bases fit TRBD2. Germline lookup yields CDR1 LNHDA and CDR2 SQIVND (reference sequence). V lost 3 bases and J lost 7; bases outside the gene matches: 24. The CDR3 is 20 amino acids.

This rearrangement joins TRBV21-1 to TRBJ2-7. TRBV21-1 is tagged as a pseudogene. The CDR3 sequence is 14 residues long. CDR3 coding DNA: TGTGCCAGCGTCCCCCGGGCCGGGCTCTACGAGCAGTACTTC. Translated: CASVPRAGLYEQYF.

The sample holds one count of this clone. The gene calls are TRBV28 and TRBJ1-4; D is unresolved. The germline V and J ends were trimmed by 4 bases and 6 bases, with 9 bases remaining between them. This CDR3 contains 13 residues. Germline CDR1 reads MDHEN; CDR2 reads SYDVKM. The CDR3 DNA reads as TGTGCCAGCAGTTGGGCGGGTGATGAAAAACTGTTTTTT. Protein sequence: CASSWAGDEKLFF.

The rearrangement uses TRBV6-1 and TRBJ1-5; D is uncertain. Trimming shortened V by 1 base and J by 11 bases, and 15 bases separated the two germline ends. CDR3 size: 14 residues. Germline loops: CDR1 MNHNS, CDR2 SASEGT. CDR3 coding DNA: TGTGCCAGCAGTGAAGAGCCGAGCCTCAAAGCCCAGCATTTT. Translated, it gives CASSEEPSLKAQHF.

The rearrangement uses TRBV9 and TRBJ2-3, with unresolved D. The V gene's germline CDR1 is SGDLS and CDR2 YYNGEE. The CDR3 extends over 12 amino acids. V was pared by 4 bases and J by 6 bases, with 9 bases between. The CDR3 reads CASSPNTDTQYF. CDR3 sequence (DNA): TGTGCCAGCAGCCCGAACACTGATACGCAGTATTTT. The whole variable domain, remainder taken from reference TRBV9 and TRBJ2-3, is DSGVTQTPKHLITATGQRVTLRCSPRSGDLSVYWYQQSLDQGLQFLIQYYNGEERAKGNILERFSAQQFPDLHSELNLSSLELGDSALYFCASSPNTDTQYFGPGTRLTVL.

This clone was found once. The CDR3 DNA follows: TGCGCCAGCAGCCCGGACATGAACACTGAAGCTTTCTTT. As protein: CASSPDMNTEAFF. The chain is built from TRBV5-1 and TRBJ1-1; TRBD1 is a possible D gene (5 bases). The CDR3 covers 13 residues. Germline values: CDR1 SGHRS, CDR2 YFSETQ. Trimming removed 4 bases from V and 0 bases from J, with 7 bases in between. Filled out from reference TRBV5-1 and TRBJ1-1, the complete variable domain reads KAGVTQTPRYLIKTRGQQVTLSCSPISGHRSVSWYQQTPGQGLQFLFEYFSETQRNKGNFPGRFSGRQFSNSRSEMNVSTLELGDSALYLCASSPDMNTEAFFGQGTRLTVV.

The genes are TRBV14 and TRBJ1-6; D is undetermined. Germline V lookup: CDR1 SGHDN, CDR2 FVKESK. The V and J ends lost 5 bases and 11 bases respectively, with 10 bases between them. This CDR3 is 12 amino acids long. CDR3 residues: CASSTLGPPLHF. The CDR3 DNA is TGTGCCAGCAGCACCCTGGGTCCACCCCTCCACTTT. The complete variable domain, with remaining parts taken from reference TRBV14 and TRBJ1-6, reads EAGVTQFPSHSVIEKGQTVTLRCDPISGHDNLYWYRRVMGKEIKFLLHFVKESKQDESGMPNNRFLAERTGGTYSTLKVQPAELEDSGVYFCASSTLGPPLHFGNGTRLTVT.

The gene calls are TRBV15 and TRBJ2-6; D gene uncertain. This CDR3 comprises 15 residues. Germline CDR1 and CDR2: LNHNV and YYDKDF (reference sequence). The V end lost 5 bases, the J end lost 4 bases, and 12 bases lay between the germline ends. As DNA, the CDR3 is TGTGCCACCAGCGTTTCTGCTCCCGGGGCCAACGTCCTGACTTTC. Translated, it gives CATSVSAPGANVLTF.

The CDR3 loop is CASSLTWAVLAEQYF. The CDR3 DNA follows: TGTGCCAGCAGTTTGACGTGGGCGGTCCTTGCCGAGCAGTACTTC. This chain connects TRBV27 to TRBJ2-7; D gene uncertain. The V gene's germline CDR1 is MNHEY and CDR2 SMNVEV (reference sequence). The V and J ends lost 3 bases and 6 bases respectively, with 18 bases between them. CDR3 length: 15 residues.

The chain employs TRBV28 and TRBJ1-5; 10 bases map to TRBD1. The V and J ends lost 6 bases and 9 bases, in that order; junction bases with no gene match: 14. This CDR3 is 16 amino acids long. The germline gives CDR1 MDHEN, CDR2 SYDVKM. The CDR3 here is CASRPNRDRGEGPQHF. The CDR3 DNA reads TGTGCCAGCAGACCTAACCGGGACAGGGGCGAAGGGCCCCAGCATTTT.

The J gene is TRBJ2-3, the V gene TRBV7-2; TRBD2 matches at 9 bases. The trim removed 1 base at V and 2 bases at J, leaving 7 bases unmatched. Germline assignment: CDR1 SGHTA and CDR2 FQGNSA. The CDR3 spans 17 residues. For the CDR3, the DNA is TGTGCCAGCAGCTTAGAGTCTAGCGGGACCCACACAGATACGCAGTATTTT. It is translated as CASSLESSGTHTDTQYF.

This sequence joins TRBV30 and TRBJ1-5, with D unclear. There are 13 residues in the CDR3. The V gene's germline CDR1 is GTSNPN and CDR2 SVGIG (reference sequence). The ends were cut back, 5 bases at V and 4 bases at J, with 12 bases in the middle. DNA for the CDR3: TGTGCCTGGGGGGTTGGAACTAATCAGCCCCAGCATTTT. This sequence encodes CAWGVGTNQPQHF.

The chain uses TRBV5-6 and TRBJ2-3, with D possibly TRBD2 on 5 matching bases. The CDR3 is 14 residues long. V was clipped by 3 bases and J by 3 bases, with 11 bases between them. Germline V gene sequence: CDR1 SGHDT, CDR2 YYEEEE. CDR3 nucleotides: TGTGCCAGCAGCTCGAACGGGGAAACAGATACGCAGTATTTT. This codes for CASSSNGETDTQYF. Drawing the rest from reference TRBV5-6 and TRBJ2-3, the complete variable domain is DAGVTQSPTHLIKTRGQQVTLRCSPKSGHDTVSWYQQALGQGPQFIFQYYEEEERQRGNFPDRFSGHQFPNYSSELNVNALLLGDSALYLCASSSNGETDTQYFGPGTRLTVL.